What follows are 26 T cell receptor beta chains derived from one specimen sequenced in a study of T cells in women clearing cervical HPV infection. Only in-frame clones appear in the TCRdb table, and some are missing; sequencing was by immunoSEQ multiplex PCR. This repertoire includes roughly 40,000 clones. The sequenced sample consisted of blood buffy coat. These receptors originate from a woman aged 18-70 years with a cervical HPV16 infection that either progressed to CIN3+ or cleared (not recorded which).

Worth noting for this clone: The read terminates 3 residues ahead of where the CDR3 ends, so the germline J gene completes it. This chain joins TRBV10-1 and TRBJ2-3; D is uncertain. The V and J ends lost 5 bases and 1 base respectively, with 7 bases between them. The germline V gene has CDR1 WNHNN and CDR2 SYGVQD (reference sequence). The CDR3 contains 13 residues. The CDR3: CASSPPGTDTQYF. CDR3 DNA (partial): TGCGCCAGCAGTCCCCCGGGCACAGATACG.

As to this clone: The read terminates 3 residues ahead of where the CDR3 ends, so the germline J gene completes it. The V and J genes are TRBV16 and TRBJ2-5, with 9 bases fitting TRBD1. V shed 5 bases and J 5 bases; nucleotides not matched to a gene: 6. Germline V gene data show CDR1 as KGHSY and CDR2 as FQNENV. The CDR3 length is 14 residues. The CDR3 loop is CASSRTGAGETQYF. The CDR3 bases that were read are TGTGCCAGCAGCAGGACAGGGGCTGGGGAGACC.

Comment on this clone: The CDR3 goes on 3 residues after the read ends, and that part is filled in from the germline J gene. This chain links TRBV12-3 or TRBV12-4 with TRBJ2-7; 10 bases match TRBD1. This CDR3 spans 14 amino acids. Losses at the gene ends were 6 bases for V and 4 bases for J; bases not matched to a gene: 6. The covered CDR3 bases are TGTGCCAGCAGGACCGGGACAGGGGTTTACGAG. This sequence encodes CASRTGTGVYE. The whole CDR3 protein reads CASRTGTGVYEQYF.

The CDR3 protein is CASSPSWLGGSHHQYF. Partial CDR3 DNA: TGTGCCAGCAGCCCCTCTTGGCTAGGCGGGAGCCATCAT. V is TRBV13 and J is TRBJ2-4; 7 bases line up with TRBD2. The read gets to within 3 residues of the CDR3 end, and the germline J gene fills in the rest. The CDR3 sequence is 16 residues long. CDR1 and CDR2 (germline): PRHDT, FYEKMQ (reference sequence).

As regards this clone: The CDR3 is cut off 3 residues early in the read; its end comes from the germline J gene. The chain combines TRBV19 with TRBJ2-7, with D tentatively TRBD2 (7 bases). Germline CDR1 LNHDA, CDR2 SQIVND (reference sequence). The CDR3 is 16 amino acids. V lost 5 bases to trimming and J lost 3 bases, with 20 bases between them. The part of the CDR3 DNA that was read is TGTGCCAGTAGTCCCCCGGGGGGCAGTCCTCTCTACGAG. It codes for CASSPPGGSPLYE. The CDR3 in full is CASSPPGGSPLYEQYF.

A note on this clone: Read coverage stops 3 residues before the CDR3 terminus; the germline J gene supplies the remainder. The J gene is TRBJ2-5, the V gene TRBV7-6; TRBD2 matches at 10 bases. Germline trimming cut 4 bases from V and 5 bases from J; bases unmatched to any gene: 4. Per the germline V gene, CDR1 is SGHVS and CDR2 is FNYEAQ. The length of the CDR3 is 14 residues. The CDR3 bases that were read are TGTGCCAGCAGCTCTAGCGGGAGAGTGGAGACC. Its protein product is CASSSSGRVET. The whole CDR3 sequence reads CASSSSGRVETQYF.

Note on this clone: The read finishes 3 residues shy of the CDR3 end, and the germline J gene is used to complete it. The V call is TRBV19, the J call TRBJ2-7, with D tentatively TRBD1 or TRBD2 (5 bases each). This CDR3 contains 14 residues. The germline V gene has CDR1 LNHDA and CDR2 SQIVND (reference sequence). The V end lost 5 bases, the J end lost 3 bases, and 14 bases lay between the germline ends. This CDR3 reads CASSPGKRGYEQYF. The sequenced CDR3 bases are TGTGCCAGTAGTCCGGGTAAGAGGGGCTACGAG.

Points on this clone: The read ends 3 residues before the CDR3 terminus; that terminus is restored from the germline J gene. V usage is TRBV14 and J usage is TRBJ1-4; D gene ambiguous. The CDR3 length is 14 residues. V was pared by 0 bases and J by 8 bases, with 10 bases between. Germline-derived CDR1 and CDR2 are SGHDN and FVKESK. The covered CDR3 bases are TGTGCCAGCAGCCAAGATCTAGGAAAGGAAAAA. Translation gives CASSQDLGKEK. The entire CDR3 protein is CASSQDLGKEKLFF.

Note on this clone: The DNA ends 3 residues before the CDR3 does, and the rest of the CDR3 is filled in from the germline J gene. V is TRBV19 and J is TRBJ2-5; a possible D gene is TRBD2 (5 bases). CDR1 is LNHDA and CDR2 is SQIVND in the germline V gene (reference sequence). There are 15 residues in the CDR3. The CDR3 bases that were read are TGTGCCAGTAGGAGGGTGGGCGCGGGCACAGATACC. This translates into CASRRVGAGTDT. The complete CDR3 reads CASRRVGAGTDTQYF.

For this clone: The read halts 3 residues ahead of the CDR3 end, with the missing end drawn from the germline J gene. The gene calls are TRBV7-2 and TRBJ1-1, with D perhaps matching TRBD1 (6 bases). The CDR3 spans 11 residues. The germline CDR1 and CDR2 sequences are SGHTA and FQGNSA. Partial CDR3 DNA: TGTGCCAGCAGCTTAGAAGGGGGA. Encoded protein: CASSLEGG. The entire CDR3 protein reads CASSLEGGAFF.

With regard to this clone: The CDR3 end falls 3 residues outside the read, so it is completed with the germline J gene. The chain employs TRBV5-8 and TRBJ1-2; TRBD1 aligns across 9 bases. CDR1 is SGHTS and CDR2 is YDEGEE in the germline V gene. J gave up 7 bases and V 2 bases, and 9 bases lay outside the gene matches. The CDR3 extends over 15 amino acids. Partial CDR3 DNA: TGTGCCAGCAGCTTACCCGACAGGGGGTATAGTGGC. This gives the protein CASSLPDRGYSG. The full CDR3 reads CASSLPDRGYSGYTF.

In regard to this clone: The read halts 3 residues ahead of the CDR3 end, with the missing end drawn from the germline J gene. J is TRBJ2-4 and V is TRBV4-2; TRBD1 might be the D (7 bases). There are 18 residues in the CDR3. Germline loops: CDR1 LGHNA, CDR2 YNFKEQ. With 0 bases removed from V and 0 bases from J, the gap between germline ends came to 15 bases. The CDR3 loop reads CASSQEPVQGGAKNIQYF. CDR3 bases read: TGTGCCAGCAGCCAAGAGCCGGTTCAGGGGGGAGCCAAAAACATT.

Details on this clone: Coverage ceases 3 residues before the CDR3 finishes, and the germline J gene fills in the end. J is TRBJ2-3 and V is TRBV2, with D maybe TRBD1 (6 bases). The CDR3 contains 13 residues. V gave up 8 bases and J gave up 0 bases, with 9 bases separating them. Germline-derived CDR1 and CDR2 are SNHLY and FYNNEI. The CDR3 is CASRQVSTDTQYF. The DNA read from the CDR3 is TGTGCCAGCCGACAGGTCAGCACAGATACG.

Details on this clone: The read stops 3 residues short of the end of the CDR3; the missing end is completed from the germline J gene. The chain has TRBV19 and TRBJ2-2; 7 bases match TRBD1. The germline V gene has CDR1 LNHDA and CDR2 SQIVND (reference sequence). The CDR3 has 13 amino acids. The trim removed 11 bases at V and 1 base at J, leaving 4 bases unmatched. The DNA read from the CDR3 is TGTGCCGGACGGACAGGGAACACCGGGGAG. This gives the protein CAGRTGNTGE. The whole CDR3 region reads CAGRTGNTGELFF.

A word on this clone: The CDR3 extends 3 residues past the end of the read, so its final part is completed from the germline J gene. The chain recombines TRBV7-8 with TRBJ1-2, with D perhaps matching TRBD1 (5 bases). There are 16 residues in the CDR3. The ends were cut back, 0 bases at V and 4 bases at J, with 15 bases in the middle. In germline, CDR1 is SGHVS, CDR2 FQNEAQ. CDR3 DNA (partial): TGTGCCAGCAGCTTAGCGGGGGGAGGGGATAGCTATGGC. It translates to CASSLAGGGDSYG. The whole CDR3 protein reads CASSLAGGGDSYGYTF.

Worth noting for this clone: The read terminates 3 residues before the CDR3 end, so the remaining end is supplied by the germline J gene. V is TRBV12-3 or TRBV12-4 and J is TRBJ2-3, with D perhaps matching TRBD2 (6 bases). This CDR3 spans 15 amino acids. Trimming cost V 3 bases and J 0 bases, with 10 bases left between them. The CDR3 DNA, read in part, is TGTGCCAGCAGTTTGAGACTAGGTAGCACAGATACG. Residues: CASSLRLGSTDT. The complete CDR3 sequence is CASSLRLGSTDTQYF.

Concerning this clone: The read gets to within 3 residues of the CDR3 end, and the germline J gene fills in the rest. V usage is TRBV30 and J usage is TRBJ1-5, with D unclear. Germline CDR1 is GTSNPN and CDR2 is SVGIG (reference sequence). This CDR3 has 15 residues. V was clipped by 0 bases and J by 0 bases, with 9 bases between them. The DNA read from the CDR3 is TGTGCCTGGAGTGTACCGCCAGGTAGCAATCAGCCC. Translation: CAWSVPPGSNQP. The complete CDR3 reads CAWSVPPGSNQPQHF.

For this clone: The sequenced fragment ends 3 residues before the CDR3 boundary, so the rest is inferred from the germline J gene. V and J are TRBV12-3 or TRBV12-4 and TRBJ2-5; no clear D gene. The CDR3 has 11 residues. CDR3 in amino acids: CASSLGTTQYF. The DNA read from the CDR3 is TGTGCCAGCAGTTTAGGAACAACC.

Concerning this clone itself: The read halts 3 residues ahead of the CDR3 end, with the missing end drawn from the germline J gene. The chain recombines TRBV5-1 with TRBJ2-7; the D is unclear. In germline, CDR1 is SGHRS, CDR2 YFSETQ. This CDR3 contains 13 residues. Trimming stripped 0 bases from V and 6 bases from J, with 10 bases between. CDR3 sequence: CASSLDPQVEQYF. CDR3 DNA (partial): TGCGCCAGCAGCTTGGACCCGCAGGTCGAG.

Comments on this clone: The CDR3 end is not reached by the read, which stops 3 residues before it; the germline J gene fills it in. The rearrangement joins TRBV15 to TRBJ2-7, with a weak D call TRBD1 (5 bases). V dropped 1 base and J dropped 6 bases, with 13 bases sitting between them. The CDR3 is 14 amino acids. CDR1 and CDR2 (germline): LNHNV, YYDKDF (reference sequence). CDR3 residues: CATSRGGSWGEQYF. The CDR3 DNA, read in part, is TGTGCCACCAGCAGAGGGGGCAGCTGGGGCGAG. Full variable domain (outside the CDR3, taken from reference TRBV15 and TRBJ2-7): DAMVIQNPRYQVTQFGKPVTLSCSQTLNHNVMYWYQQKSSQAPKLLFHYYDKDFNNEADTPDNFQSRRPNTSFCFLDIRSPGLGDTAMYLCATSRGGSWGEQYFGPGTRLTVT.

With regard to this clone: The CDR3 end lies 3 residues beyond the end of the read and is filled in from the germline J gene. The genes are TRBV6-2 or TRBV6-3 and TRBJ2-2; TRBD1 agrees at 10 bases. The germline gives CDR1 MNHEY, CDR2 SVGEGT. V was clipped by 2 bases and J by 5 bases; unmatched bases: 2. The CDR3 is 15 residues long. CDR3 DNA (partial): TGTGCCAGCAGTTACGGGACAGGGGAGACCGGGGAG. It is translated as CASSYGTGETGE. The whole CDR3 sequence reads CASSYGTGETGELFF.

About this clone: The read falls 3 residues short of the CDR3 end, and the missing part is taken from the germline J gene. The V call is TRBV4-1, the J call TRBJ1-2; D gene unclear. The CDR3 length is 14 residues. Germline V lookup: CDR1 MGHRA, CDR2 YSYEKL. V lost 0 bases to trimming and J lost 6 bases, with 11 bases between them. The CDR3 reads CASSQDLVPDGYTF. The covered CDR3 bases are TGCGCCAGCAGCCAAGATCTGGTGCCGGATGGC.

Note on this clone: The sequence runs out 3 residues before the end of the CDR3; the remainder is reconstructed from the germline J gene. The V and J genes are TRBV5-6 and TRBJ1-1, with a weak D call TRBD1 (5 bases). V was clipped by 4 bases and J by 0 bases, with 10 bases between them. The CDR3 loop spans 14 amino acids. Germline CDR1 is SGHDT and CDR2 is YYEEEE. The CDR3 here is CASSATVMNTEAFF. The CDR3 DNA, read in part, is TGTGCCAGCAGCGCGACAGTTATGAACACTGAA. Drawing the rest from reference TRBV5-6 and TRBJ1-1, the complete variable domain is DAGVTQSPTHLIKTRGQQVTLRCSPKSGHDTVSWYQQALGQGPQFIFQYYEEEERQRGNFPDRFSGHQFPNYSSELNVNALLLGDSALYLCASSATVMNTEAFFGQGTRLTVV.

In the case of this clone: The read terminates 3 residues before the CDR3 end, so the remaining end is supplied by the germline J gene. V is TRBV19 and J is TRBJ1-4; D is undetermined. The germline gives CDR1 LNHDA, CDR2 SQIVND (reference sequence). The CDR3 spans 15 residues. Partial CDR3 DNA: TGTGCCAGTAGTATATCAGGAGAAGCTAATTCACCA. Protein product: CASSISGEANSP. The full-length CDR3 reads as CASSISGEANSPLFF.

The CDR3 reads CASSDTGVVSYSPLHF. Partial CDR3 DNA: TGCGCCAGCAGCGATACGGGGGTCGTCAGCTATTCACCC. This rearrangement joins TRBV5-1 to TRBJ1-6; D might be TRBD1 (5 bases). The read comes to an end 3 residues before the CDR3 does, leaving the germline J gene to fill in the end. This CDR3 has 16 amino acids. The V gene's germline CDR1 is SGHRS and CDR2 YFSETQ. V lost 4 bases, J lost 8 bases, and 19 bases lay in between.

This CDR3 reads CASSGIAEHQETQYF. The sequenced part of the CDR3 DNA is TGTGCCAGCAGTGGTATAGCGGAGCACCAAGAGACG. The V call is TRBV2, the J call TRBJ2-3, with D possibly being TRBD2 (6 bases). The observed sequence ends 3 residues before the CDR3 terminus, with the missing tail filled in from the germline J gene. Looked up from germline, CDR1 is SNHLY and CDR2 is FYNNEI. The CDR3 runs 15 residues.